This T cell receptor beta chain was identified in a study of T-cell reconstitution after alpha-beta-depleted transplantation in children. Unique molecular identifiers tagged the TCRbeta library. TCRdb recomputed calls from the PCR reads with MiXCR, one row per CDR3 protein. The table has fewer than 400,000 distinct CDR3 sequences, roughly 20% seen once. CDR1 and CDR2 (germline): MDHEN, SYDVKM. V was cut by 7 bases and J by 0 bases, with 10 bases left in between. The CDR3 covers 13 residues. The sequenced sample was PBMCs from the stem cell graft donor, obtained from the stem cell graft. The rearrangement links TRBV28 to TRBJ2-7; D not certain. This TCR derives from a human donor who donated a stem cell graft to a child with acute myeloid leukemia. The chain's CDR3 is CASKEPSSYEQYF. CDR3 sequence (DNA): TGTGCCAGCAAAGAGCCAAGCTCCTACGAGCAGTACTTC.